These 28 T cell receptor beta chains originate from one sample sequenced in a study of breast tumors, draining lymph nodes, adjacent tissues. The lymph nodes were axillary draining lymph nodes from breast cancer patients. TCRdb ran MiXCR on the multiplex PCR reads and lists one entry per CDR3 protein. The data contain approximately 89,000 distinct CDR3 sequences, roughly 30% of them singletons. The sequenced material came from axillary lymph node tissue. The receptors were gathered from a female donor with breast cancer. Some clones in this sample may be carry-over from other donors' samples.

This clonotype came up many times. The chain recombines TRBV7-3 with TRBJ1-1; tentatively, D is TRBD1 (5 bases). The V and J ends lost 2 bases and 4 bases respectively, with 8 bases between them. Germline V gene lookup returns CDR1 SGHTA and CDR2 FQGTGA. CDR3 size: 13 residues. The CDR3 DNA reads TGTGCCAGCAGCTTATCCGGGGGCACTGAAGCTTTCTTT. Protein: CASSLSGGTEAFF.

Many counts were recorded for this clonotype. V is TRBV5-1 and J is TRBJ2-5; no clear D gene. Germline V CDR1 and CDR2: SGHRS, YFSETQ. This CDR3 has 13 amino acids. With 1 base removed from V and 5 bases from J, the gap between germline ends came to 9 bases. The CDR3: CASSLIGRETQYF. The DNA for the CDR3 is TGCGCCAGCAGCTTGATCGGTCGGGAGACCCAGTACTTC.

There are many counts of this clonotype. The rearrangement links TRBV9 to TRBJ2-2, with 8 bases identical to TRBD1. The CDR3 consists of 15 residues. The germline V gene encodes CDR1 SGDLS and CDR2 YYNGEE. V lost 2 bases to trimming and J lost 5 bases; unmatched junction nucleotides: 5. CDR3 coding DNA: TGTGCCAGCAGCGTCCGAGGACAGGGTACCGGGGAGCTGTTTTTT. Translated: CASSVRGQGTGELFF.

In its sample, this clonotype was seen many times. The chain combines TRBV10-3 with TRBJ2-2; 8 bases are a match to TRBD2. Germline V gene sequence: CDR1 ENHRY, CDR2 SYGVKD. The V and J ends lost 4 bases and 5 bases, in that order; junction bases with no gene match: 9. The CDR3 has 16 residues. CDR3 residues: CAISGSTSAGTGELFF. The CDR3 nucleotides read TGTGCCATCAGTGGCTCGACTAGCGCGGGGACCGGGGAGCTGTTTTTT.

Many counts were recorded for this clonotype. This chain joins TRBV3-1 and TRBJ2-1; the match to TRBD2 covers 9 bases. V lost 5 bases and J lost 2; bases outside the gene matches: 4. Germline assignment: CDR1 LGHDT and CDR2 YNNKEL (reference sequence). This CDR3 is 15 amino acids long. CDR3 loop: CASSSSGTPYNEQFF. Here the CDR3 DNA reads TGTGCCAGCAGCTCTAGCGGGACCCCCTACAATGAGCAGTTCTTC.

As to this clonotype: The junction and the germline gene differ at one end; a read error may be behind it. The gene calls are TRBV10-1 and TRBJ1-4, with a tentative D call TRBD1 (6 bases). The length of the CDR3 is 15 residues. Germline V lookup: CDR1 WNHNN, CDR2 SYGVQD (reference sequence). CDR3 in amino acids: CVSNRGGRRNEKLFF. Written as DNA, the CDR3 is TGCGTCAGCAACCGGGGGGGCCGGCGGAATGAAAAACTGTTTTTT.

As regards this clonotype: Just one base apart from a much larger clone, this may be a read error. CDR3 in amino acids: CASSYSTRERSYEQYF. DNA for the CDR3: TGTGCCAGCAGTTACTCGACTCGGGAGCGCTCCTACGAGCAGTACTTC. The rearrangement joins TRBV9 to TRBJ2-7, with a possible D match to TRBD2 (6 bases). Germline lookup yields CDR1 SGDLS and CDR2 YYNGEE. The CDR3 extends over 16 amino acids. Trimming cost V 5 bases and J 0 bases, with 18 bases left between them. The variable domain in full, completed from reference TRBV9 and TRBJ2-7, reads DSGVTQTPKHLITATGQRVTLRCSPRSGDLSVYWYQQSLDQGLQFLIQYYNGEERAKGNILERFSAQQFPDLHSELNLSSLELGDSALYFCASSYSTRERSYEQYFGPGTRLTVT.

This clonotype was seen ten or more times. V gene TRBV9 combines with J gene TRBJ2-5; possible D gene TRBD1, 6 bases. Trimming removed 3 bases at V and 5 bases at J, with 17 bases between. This CDR3 is 15 amino acids long. Germline lookup yields CDR1 SGDLS and CDR2 YYNGEE. The CDR3 bases are TGTGCCAGCAGCGGGCCCTGGGGGCAAGAGGAGACCCAGTACTTC. Protein sequence: CASSGPWGQEETQYF.

In this sample, this clonotype turned up many times. The CDR3 is CAWTEGGGQPQHF. CDR3 DNA sequence: TGTGCCTGGACGGAGGGGGGGGGACAGCCCCAGCATTTT. The genes are TRBV30 and TRBJ1-5, with a possible D match to TRBD1 (6 bases). Germline V CDR1 and CDR2: GTSNPN, SVGIG (reference sequence). The V gene lost 4 bases and the J gene lost 7 bases, with 14 bases spanning the gap. The CDR3 has 13 residues.

This clonotype was seen repeatedly, ten times or more. The chain employs TRBV7-9 and TRBJ2-1, with D possibly being TRBD1 (5 bases). From germline, CDR1 is SEHNR and CDR2 FQNEAQ (reference sequence). The CDR3 is 12 amino acids. With 5 bases removed from V and 6 bases from J, the gap between germline ends came to 8 bases. CDR3 in DNA: TGTGCCAGCAGCGGTCAGGGCAATGAGCAGTTCTTC. Amino acids: CASSGQGNEQFF.

This clonotype was seen at least ten times. Here the CDR3 reads CASSMSSGSHNEQFF. CDR3 DNA: TGTGCCAGTAGTATGAGTAGCGGGAGCCACAATGAGCAGTTCTTC. This chain connects TRBV19 to TRBJ2-1; 9 nucleotides align to TRBD2. CDR1 LNHDA and CDR2 SQIVND come from the germline V gene (reference sequence). The J segment lost 5 bases and the V segment lost 3 bases, leaving 5 bases of the junction unmatched. The CDR3 is 15 residues long.

This clonotype was seen ten or more times. The CDR3 DNA follows: TGTGCCAGCAGCCAAGATATGGGGGCTAAACTGTTTTTT. Translated: CASSQDMGAKLFF. This chain uses TRBV14 with TRBJ1-4, with D possibly TRBD1 on 6 matching bases. CDR3 length: 13 amino acids. V gave up 0 bases and J gave up 11 bases, with 10 bases separating them. Germline CDR1 and CDR2: SGHDN and FVKESK.

The chain is built from TRBV7-9 and TRBJ2-2; TRBD1 aligns across 7 bases. CDR3 length equals 16 residues. CDR1 is SEHNR and CDR2 is FQNEAQ in the germline V gene (reference sequence). Trimming removed 4 bases from V and 3 bases from J; junction bases left unmatched: 8. The CDR3 sequence is CASSSWTGGDTGELFF. The CDR3 DNA is TGTGCCAGCAGCTCTTGGACAGGCGGAGACACCGGGGAGCTGTTTTTT.

V gene TRBV7-3 combines with J gene TRBJ1-2, with TRBD1 matching over 11 bases. Per the germline V gene, CDR1 is SGHTA and CDR2 is FQGTGA. The V gene end was trimmed by 5 bases and the J gene end by 7 bases; junction bases not matched to a gene: 3. The length of the CDR3 is 13 residues. For the CDR3, the DNA is TGTGCCAGCAGCCGGACAGGGGGCGTTGGCTACACCTTC. Translation: CASSRTGGVGYTF.

This clonotype appeared many times. CDR3 loop: CASSPGLAGYEQFF. In nucleotides, the CDR3 is TGTGCCAGCAGCCCCGGACTAGCGGGATATGAGCAGTTCTTC. The chain recombines TRBV7-9 with TRBJ2-1, with 12 bases matching TRBD2. Germline lookup yields CDR1 SEHNR and CDR2 FQNEAQ (reference sequence). V lost 5 bases to trimming and J lost 8 bases; unmatched junction nucleotides: 4. There are 14 residues in the CDR3.

This clonotype was recorded many times. This chain connects TRBV3-1 to TRBJ2-7, with 10 nucleotides matching TRBD2. CDR3 length: 14 residues. Trimming at V came to 1 base and at J to 4 bases, leaving 1 base not matched to a gene. CDR1 LGHDT and CDR2 YNNKEL come from the germline V gene (reference sequence). CDR3 DNA: TGTGCCAGCAGCCAAGGGACTAGCGGATACGAGCAGTACTTC. Amino acids: CASSQGTSGYEQYF.

This clonotype was observed many times. The chain uses TRBV6-5 and TRBJ1-2; D unresolved. V lost 6 bases, J lost 7 bases, and 21 bases lay in between. The CDR3 consists of 15 residues. Germline V gene sequence: CDR1 MNHEY, CDR2 SVGAGI. This CDR3 is CASSPEGAIFSGYTF. The CDR3 bases are TGTGCCAGCAGCCCAGAGGGAGCGATATTTTCTGGCTACACCTTC.

This clonotype came up many times. The gene calls are TRBV20-1 and TRBJ2-1; 9 nucleotides align to TRBD2. The CDR3 contains 15 residues. V shed 3 bases and J 9 bases; nucleotides not matched to a gene: 12. Germline CDR1 is DFQATT and CDR2 is SNEGSKA (reference sequence). CDR3 nucleotide sequence: TGCAGTGCTAGGGATAGCGGGAGTGCTGGCGGTGAGCAGTTCTTC. Translated: CSARDSGSAGGEQFF.

There are many counts of this clonotype. This chain uses TRBV29-1 with TRBJ2-7, with TRBD2 identical over 10 bases. Germline CDR1 and CDR2: SQVTM and ANQGSEA. The CDR3 consists of 14 residues. The V gene end was trimmed by 6 bases and the J gene end by 6 bases; junction bases not matched to a gene: 11. CDR3 protein: CSVSIGGLAAEQYF. The CDR3 coding sequence is TGCAGCGTCTCGATAGGTGGACTAGCGGCCGAGCAGTACTTC.

This clonotype was detected ten times or more. The chain carries TRBV10-3 and TRBJ2-2; 7 bases align to TRBD1. J was trimmed by 5 bases and V by 10 bases; bases with no gene match: 4. The CDR3 covers 12 residues. In germline, CDR1 is ENHRY, CDR2 SYGVKD. CDR3 protein: CASEQGTGELFF. The CDR3 bases are TGTGCCAGCGAACAGGGGACCGGGGAGCTGTTTTTT.

The rearrangement uses TRBV6-2 or TRBV6-3 and TRBJ2-3, with D possibly matching TRBD2 (5 bases). Trimming stripped 7 bases from V and 2 bases from J, with 19 bases between. The CDR3 runs to 16 residues. Germline V gene lookup returns CDR1 MNHEY and CDR2 SVGEGT. Here the CDR3 reads CASTWVGAGPTDTQYF. The CDR3 DNA follows: TGTGCCAGCACCTGGGTGGGAGCCGGACCCACAGATACGCAGTATTTT.

About this clonotype: At one of its ends the junction is not consistent with the germline gene, which may arise from a read error. The chain carries TRBV7-2 and TRBJ1-1; D possibly corresponds to TRBD1 (6 bases). There are 13 residues in the CDR3. In germline, CDR1 is SGHTA, CDR2 FQGNSA. The CDR3 here is CASSSTGFTEALF. The CDR3, as DNA: TGTGCCAGCAGCTCAACAGGGTTCACTGAAGCTCTCTTT.

This clonotype was detected many times. The chain employs TRBV20-1 and TRBJ2-3; 12 bases are a match to TRBD2. Germline lookup yields CDR1 DFQATT and CDR2 SNEGSKA (reference sequence). The CDR3 has 16 residues. V dropped 2 bases and J dropped 4; count of bases not matched to a gene: 7. CDR3 in amino acids: CSARSVTSGRSDTQYF. In DNA form, the CDR3 reads TGCAGTGCTAGATCCGTGACTAGCGGGAGATCAGATACGCAGTATTTT.

This clonotype was detected many times. The rearrangement links TRBV12-5 to TRBJ1-1, with TRBD1 matching over 7 bases. J gave up 5 bases and V 4 bases, and 10 bases lay outside the gene matches. CDR3 size: 15 residues. Germline loops: CDR1 LGHNT, CDR2 FRNRAP. CDR3 sequence reads: CASGSPTGLRTEAFF. The DNA of the CDR3 is TGTGCTAGTGGTTCCCCGACAGGGTTAAGGACTGAAGCTTTCTTT.

The gene calls are TRBV5-6 and TRBJ1-4; possibly TRBD1 for D (6 bases). The CDR3 is 15 amino acids. Trimming took 1 base from V and 5 from J, leaving 12 bases between them. Germline CDR1 and CDR2: SGHDT and YYEEEE. The DNA for the CDR3 is TGTGCCAGCAGCTTGCCAGGGGAGGTGAATGAAAAACTGTTTTTT. Encoded protein: CASSLPGEVNEKLFF.

The table lists this clonotype with many counts. The chain recombines TRBV3-1 with TRBJ2-5; D unclear. Looked up from germline, CDR1 is LGHDT and CDR2 is YNNKEL (reference sequence). The V end lost 1 base, the J end lost 2 bases, and 8 bases lay between the germline ends. The CDR3 is made up of 14 amino acids. The CDR3 DNA follows: TGTGCCAGCAGCCAAGGGTCCGAACAAGAGACCCAGTACTTC. Its protein is CASSQGSEQETQYF.

This clonotype was found many times. J is TRBJ2-3 and V is TRBV13, with 12 positions matching TRBD2. This CDR3 has 16 residues. Germline trimming cut 1 base from V and 5 bases from J; bases unmatched to any gene: 4. Germline lookup yields CDR1 PRHDT and CDR2 FYEKMQ (reference sequence). The CDR3 nucleotides read TGTGCCAGCAGCTTAGAGCCTAGCGGGAGGGGAGATACGCAGTATTTT. Translation gives CASSLEPSGRGDTQYF.

Ten or more counts support this clonotype. The J gene is TRBJ2-3, the V gene TRBV20-1; TRBD2 matches 9 bases. Germline CDR1 and CDR2: DFQATT and SNEGSKA (reference sequence). V lost 0 bases and J lost 7; bases outside the gene matches: 8. The CDR3 runs to 15 residues. This chain's CDR3 is CSARDHLAGRNTQYF. The CDR3 DNA is TGCAGTGCTAGAGATCATCTAGCGGGACGGAATACGCAGTATTTT.